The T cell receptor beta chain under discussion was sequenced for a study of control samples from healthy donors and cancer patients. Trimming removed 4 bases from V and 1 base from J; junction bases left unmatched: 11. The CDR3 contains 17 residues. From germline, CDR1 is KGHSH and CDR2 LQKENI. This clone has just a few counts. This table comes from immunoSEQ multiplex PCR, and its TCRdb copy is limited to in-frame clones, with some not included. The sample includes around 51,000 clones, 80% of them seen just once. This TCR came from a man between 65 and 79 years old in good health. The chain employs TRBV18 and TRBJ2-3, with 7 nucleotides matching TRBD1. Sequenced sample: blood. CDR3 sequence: CASSRGQRASGTDTQYF. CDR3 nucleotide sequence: TGTGCCAGCTCACGGGGACAGCGAGCATCTGGCACAGATACGCAGTATTTT.